The clone carrying this TCR beta chain occurred many times. The antigen remains undetermined. Germline CDR1 reads SQVTM; CDR2 reads ANQGSEA. This CDR3 is 13 amino acids long. V was pared by 6 bases and J by 4 bases, with 8 bases of the junction left unmatched. These data belong to a study of T-cell reconstitution after alpha-beta-depleted transplantation in children. General study points: Reports say that about two months after transplant, the alpha-beta T cells came out of several hundred graft clones that had expanded.

The authors prepared the TCRbeta library with unique molecular identifiers. One entry per CDR3 protein results from TCRdb running MiXCR on the PCR reads. The sample yields 200,000 to 250,000 distinct CDR3 sequences, 7.5% to 9.5% seen once. The source was PBMCs, mostly from graft donor cells, collected 180 days after TCRalphabeta/CD19-depleted stem cell transplant. The gene calls are TRBV29-1 and TRBJ2-7; 8 nucleotides match TRBD2. The origin of this receptor is a male patient aged 10 to 17 who had a stem cell transplant for acute lymphoblastic leukemia, so the T cells may come from the graft donor. The CDR3 DNA reads as TGCAGCGTAGCACCCAGCGGGAGTTACGAGCAGTACTTC. Protein: CSVAPSGSYEQYF.